A selection of T cell receptor beta chains follows, all from one sample in a study of cytomegalovirus exposure and HLA in healthy donors. This table comes from immunoSEQ multiplex PCR, and its TCRdb copy is limited to in-frame clones, with some not included. The data hold around 150,000 clones, with approximately 89% observed a single time. The sequenced material came from PBMCs. The receptors come from a woman aged 18-29 years in good health and CMV-seropositive. Each CDR3 is given with its conserved first and last residue. D genes are given only for firm matches. The listing skips clone size in some rows; elsewhere it reads once, few, many or a size class.

CDR3 length	clone size	D gene	V gene	J gene	CDR3 DNA	CDR3 protein
13	once	TRBD1	TRBV29-1	TRBJ2-1	TGCAGCGTTGATTGGCAGGGGGCTACTGAGCAGTTCTTC	CSVDWQGATEQFF
15	NA	NA	TRBV5-6	TRBJ2-5	TGTGCCAGCAGCCCAACCCCCGGGACTCAAGAGACCCAGTACTTC	CASSPTPGTQETQYF
14	NA	TRBD1	TRBV18	TRBJ2-7	TGTGCCAGCTCCCAGGGACAGGGCTCCTACGAGCAGTACTTC	CASSQGQGSYEQYF
16	NA	NA	TRBV5-4	TRBJ2-3	TGTGCCAGCAGCTTGGGAACGGGGTTCCCACGAGATACGCAGTATTTT	CASSLGTGFPRDTQYF
12	NA	NA	TRBV30	TRBJ2-7	TGTGCCTGGAGGCGGGGTGACTACGAGCAGTACTTC	CAWRRGDYEQYF
15	NA	NA	TRBV7-8	TRBJ1-4	TGTGCCAGCAGCTTAGCGGGGGGGGATCGCGAAAAACTGTTTTTT	CASSLAGGDREKLFF
12	NA	TRBD2	TRBV6-1	TRBJ2-7	TGTGCCAGCAAGACTAGCGGATACGAGCAGTACTTC	CASKTSGYEQYF
13	NA	NA	TRBV6-5	TRBJ2-5	TGTGCCAGCAGAATTGACCGGGTCGGGACCCAGTACTTC	CASRIDRVGTQYF
14	NA	TRBD1	TRBV7-9	TRBJ2-3	TGTGCCAGCAGCTGGGACAGGCTCACAGATACGCAGTATTTT	CASSWDRLTDTQYF
12	NA	TRBD1	TRBV12-5	TRBJ2-4	TGTGCTGCAGGACAGGGCAAAAACATTCAGTACTTC	CAAGQGKNIQYF
16	NA	NA	TRBV6-5	TRBJ1-1	TGTGCCAGCAGTTTGTGGGCGCGGGGGGTGAACACTGAAGCTTTCTTT	CASSLWARGVNTEAFF
14	NA	NA	TRBV6-5	TRBJ2-5	TGTGCCAGCAGTGACCCAGGTCACCAAGAGACCCAGTACTTC	CASSDPGHQETQYF
14	NA	NA	TRBV27	TRBJ1-2	TGTGCCAGGCCCGAGACTCTCACCAACTATGGCTACACCTTC	CARPETLTNYGYTF
14	NA	NA	TRBV11-2	TRBJ2-3	TGTGCCAGCAGCTTGGGCCCCGGTGGGGATACGCAGTATTTT	CASSLGPGGDTQYF
14	NA	NA	TRBV5-1	TRBJ2-2	TGCGCCAGCGAAACAGGGTTCAGCACCGGGGAGCTGTTTTTT	CASETGFSTGELFF
16	NA	TRBD2	TRBV5-1	TRBJ2-3	TGCGCCAGCAGCTTTTGGACTAGCGGACTCACAGATACGCAGTATTTT	CASSFWTSGLTDTQYF
15	NA	NA	TRBV27	TRBJ2-3	TGTGCCAGCAGTTTAACAGGGAGTGGGGCAGATACGCAGTATTTT	CASSLTGSGADTQYF
14	NA	NA	TRBV29-1	TRBJ2-3	TGCAGCGTTGTGGTCAGTGGAGGCACAGATACGCAGTATTTT	CSVVVSGGTDTQYF
16	NA	TRBD2	TRBV7-9	TRBJ2-7	TGTGCCAGCAGCTTAGGGTGGAGCGGGAGGGCTGACGAGCAGTACTTC	CASSLGWSGRADEQYF
14	NA	NA	TRBV27	TRBJ2-3	TGTGCCAGCAGCAGGGGCACTAGCACAGATACGCAGTATTTT	CASSRGTSTDTQYF
15	once	NA	TRBV5-1	TRBJ2-1	TGCGCCAGCAGCTTGGGACAGATATCCTACAATGAGCAGTTCTTC	CASSLGQISYNEQFF
13	NA	NA	TRBV10-3	TRBJ2-1	TGTGCCATCAGTGAGTTGGGGGCGCGTGAGCAGTTCTTC	CAISELGAREQFF
17	few	TRBD2	TRBV7-7	TRBJ2-1	TGTGCTAGCAGCTTAGCTGCCGGACTAGCGGGACTCAATGAGCAGTTCTTC	CASSLAAGLAGLNEQFF
16	NA	TRBD1	TRBV7-8	TRBJ2-2	TGTGCCAGCAGCCTACGGACAGGGCCACCCACCGGGGAGCTGTTTTTT	CASSLRTGPPTGELFF
12	NA	TRBD1	TRBV30	TRBJ2-4	TGTGCCTTCCTGGACAGGGGGGACATTCAGTACTTC	CAFLDRGDIQYF
17	NA	TRBD2	TRBV6-1	TRBJ2-1	TGTGCCAGCAGTGAAGACTCAAGGACTAGCGGGATCGGTGAGCAGTTCTTC	CASSEDSRTSGIGEQFF
18	NA	NA	TRBV21-1	TRBJ2-1	TGTGCCAGCAGCAAATGTAAATTGTCAGGACAGATCTACAATGAGCAGTTCTTC	CASSKCKLSGQIYNEQFF
17	NA	TRBD2	TRBV19	TRBJ2-2	TGTGCCAGTAGTAGGGCCTGGACTAGCGGGAACACCGGGGAGCTGTTTTTT	CASSRAWTSGNTGELFF
13	NA	NA	TRBV11-2	TRBJ2-7	TGTGCCAGCAGCTCGCAGAGGCAGCACGAGCAGTACTTC	CASSSQRQHEQYF
14	NA	NA	TRBV6-1	TRBJ2-4	TGTGCCAGCAGTGACGGGTTAGCCAAAAACATTCAGTACTTC	CASSDGLAKNIQYF
16	once	NA	TRBV9	TRBJ1-2	TGTGCCAGCAGCGTGAGCGCAGGGGTAATTGGAGGAAGCTACACCTTC	CASSVSAGVIGGSYTF
16	NA	NA	TRBV4-2	TRBJ2-1	TGTGCCAGCAGCCAAGGAGGTCTAGCCTCCTACAATGAGCAGTTCTTC	CASSQGGLASYNEQFF
16	once	TRBD2	TRBV7-9	TRBJ2-7	TGTGCCAGCAGTCCCTCGGAAGCGGGATGGATCTACGAGCAGTACTTC	CASSPSEAGWIYEQYF